Included here is one TCR beta chain sequence, with context. The antigen is undetermined. The sample contains more than one DNA sequence encoding this CDR3. The data are from a study of shared clonotypes between healthy human individuals. Overall study results and limits: Represented diversity, genetic and exposure-history alike, was limited by few donors.

The CDR3 totals 13 residues. CDR1 and CDR2 from the germline V gene are KGHSH and LQKENI. The V end lost 3 bases, the J end lost 2 bases, and 7 bases lay between the germline ends. Authors' data handling: ImmunoSEQ gave junction-only sequences without quality scores, so filtering differed. Clones were sequenced by immunoSEQ multiplex PCR, and TCRdb holds only the in-frame ones, with some missing. Clone size and the V and J calls come from that table; the DNA yielded D and trimming. Among some 2 million clones listed, 85% to 95% were seen once. Sequenced material: naive CD4+ T cells sorted from blood. Stated subset: CD45RA+ positively selected. This TCR came from a man aged 18 to 29 in good health. This rearrangement joins TRBV18 to TRBJ1-2, with no clear D. As DNA, the CDR3 is TGTGCCAGCTCACCCGATCGGAACTATGGCTACACCTTC. It is translated as CASSPDRNYGYTF.